This T cell receptor (beta chain) stems from a study of blood T cell repertoires in COVID-19. Across the study: Sample material is recorded as cDNA or gDNA derived from T cells, B-cell-depleted T cells, or PBMCs.

Study processing details: Reference gene primer amplification in the assay estimated nucleated cell counts. The method was immunoSEQ multiplex PCR; TCRdb's version includes in-frame clones alone and lacks a portion of them. The V and J calls and clone size are taken from that table; D and trimming were inferred from the DNA. The sample includes 68,000 or so clones, 90% to 95% of them seen just once. The CDR3 totals 14 residues. The germline V gene has CDR1 SGHTA and CDR2 FQGNSA. V gave up 6 bases and J gave up 6 bases; unmatched junction bases: 4. Seattle participants joined during active infection and were tracked over time.

The sample taken for sequencing was peripheral blood. This chain uses TRBV7-2 with TRBJ2-1; 11 nucleotides match TRBD2. The clonotype originates from a man aged 40-55 years with COVID-19, enrolled during active disease. CDR3 in DNA: TGTGCCAGCAGAAATAGCGGGGGGGCCAATGAGCAGTTCTTC. Its protein product is CASRNSGGANEQFF.